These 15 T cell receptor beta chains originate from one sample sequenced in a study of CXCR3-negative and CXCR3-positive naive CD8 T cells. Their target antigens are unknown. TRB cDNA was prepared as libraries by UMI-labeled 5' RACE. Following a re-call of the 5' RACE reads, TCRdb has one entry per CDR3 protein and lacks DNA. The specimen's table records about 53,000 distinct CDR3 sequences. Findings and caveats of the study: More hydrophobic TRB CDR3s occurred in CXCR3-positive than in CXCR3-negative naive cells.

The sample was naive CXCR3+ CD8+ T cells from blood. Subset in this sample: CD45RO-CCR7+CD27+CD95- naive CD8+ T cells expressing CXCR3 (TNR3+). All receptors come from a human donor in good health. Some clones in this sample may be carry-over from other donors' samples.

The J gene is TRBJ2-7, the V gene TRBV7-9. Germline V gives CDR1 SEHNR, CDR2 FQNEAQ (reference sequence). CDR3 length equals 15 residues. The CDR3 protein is CASRPISDPYYEQYF.

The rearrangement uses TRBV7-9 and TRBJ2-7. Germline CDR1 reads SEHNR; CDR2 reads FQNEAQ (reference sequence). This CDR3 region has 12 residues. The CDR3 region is CASSPTDYEQYF.

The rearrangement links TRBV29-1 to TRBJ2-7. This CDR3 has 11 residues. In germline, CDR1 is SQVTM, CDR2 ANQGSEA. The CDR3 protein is CSVSSNYEQYF.

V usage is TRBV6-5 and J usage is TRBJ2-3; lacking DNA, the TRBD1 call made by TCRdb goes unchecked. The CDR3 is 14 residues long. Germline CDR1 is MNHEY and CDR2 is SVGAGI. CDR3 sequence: CATKGESGTDTQYF.

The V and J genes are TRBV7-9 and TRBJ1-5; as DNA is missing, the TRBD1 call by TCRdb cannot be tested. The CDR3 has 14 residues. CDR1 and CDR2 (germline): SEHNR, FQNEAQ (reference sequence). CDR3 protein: CASSDRGGGQPQHF.

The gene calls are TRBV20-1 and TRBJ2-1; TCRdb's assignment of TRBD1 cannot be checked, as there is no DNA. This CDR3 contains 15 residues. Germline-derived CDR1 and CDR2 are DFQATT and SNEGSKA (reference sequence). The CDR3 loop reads CSARDPGTAYNEQFF.

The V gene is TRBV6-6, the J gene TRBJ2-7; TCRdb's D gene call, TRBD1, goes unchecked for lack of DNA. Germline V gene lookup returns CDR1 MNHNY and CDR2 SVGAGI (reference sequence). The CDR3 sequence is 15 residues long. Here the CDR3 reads CASSGHRNGFYEQYF.

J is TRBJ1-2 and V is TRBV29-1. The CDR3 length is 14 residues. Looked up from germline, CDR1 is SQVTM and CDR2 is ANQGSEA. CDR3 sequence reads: CSVEWEGGAYGYTF.

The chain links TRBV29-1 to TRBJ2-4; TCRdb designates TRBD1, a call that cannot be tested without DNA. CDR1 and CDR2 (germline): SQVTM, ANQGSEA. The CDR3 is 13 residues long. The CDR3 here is CSAVTGVENIQYF.

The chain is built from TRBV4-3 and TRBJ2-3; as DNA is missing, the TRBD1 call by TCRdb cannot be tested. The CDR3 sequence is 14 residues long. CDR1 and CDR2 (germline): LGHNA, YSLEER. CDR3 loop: CASSQGGGMDTQYF.

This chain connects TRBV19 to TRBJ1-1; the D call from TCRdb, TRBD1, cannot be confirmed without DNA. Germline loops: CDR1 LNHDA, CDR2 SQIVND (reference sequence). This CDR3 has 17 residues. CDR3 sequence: CASSVPGQGAWNTEAFF. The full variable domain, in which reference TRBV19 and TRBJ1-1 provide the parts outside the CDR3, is DGGITQSPKYLFRKEGQNVTLSCEQNLNHDAMYWYRQDPGQGLRLIYYSQIVNDFQKGDIAEGYSVSREKKESFPLTVTSAQKNPTAFYLCASSVPGQGAWNTEAFFGQGTRLTVV.

The chain's CDR3 is CASRTGGFSNEKLFF. This chain connects TRBV25-1 to TRBJ1-4; absent DNA, TCRdb's TRBD1 call cannot be checked. CDR3 length: 15 residues. Germline V gene sequence: CDR1 MGHDK, CDR2 SYGVNS.

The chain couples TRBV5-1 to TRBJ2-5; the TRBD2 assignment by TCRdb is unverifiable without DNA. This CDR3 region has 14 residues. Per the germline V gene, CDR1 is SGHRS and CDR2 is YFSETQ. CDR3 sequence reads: CASTQSGFQETQYF.

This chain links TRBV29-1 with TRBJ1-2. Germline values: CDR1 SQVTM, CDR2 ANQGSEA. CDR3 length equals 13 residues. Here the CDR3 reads CSVEEEGFYGYTF.

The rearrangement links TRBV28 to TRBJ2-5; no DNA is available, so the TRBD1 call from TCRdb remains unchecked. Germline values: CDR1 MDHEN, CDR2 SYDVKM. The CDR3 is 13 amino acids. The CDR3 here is CASSLLGGETQYF.